This TCR beta chain was captured by sequencing in a study of OX40 agonist ivuxolimab in advanced cancers. Study-level points and caveats: Antigen targets of the expanded peripheral T cells went undetermined.

This table comes from immunoSEQ multiplex PCR, and its TCRdb copy is limited to in-frame clones, with some not included. The data show around 26,000 clones, less than 90% seen once. To note about this clone: What it recognizes is unknown.

Trimming took off 0 bases at V and 3 bases at J, with 8 bases between the two ends. CDR1 MNHNY and CDR2 SVGAGI come from the germline V gene (reference sequence). The CDR3 is made up of 15 amino acids. This TCR was sampled from an adult with an advanced solid tumor such as melanoma, head and neck, liver or kidney cancer. The sample was CD4+ or CD8+ T cells sorted from blood, taken in a trial of the OX40 agonist ivuxolimab. The chain is built from TRBV6-6 and TRBJ2-2; D is uncertain. The DNA for the CDR3 is TGTGCCAGCAGTTACTCCTCCGGGCACACCGGGGAGCTGTTTTTT. This gives the protein CASSYSSGHTGELFF.